The present entry profiles one TCR beta chain with its context. Its antigen is unidentified. This sample stems from a study of T cell responses to AZD1222 COVID-19 vaccine. Study observations and caveats: Donors in the cohort were predominantly white British and more often female, and clonal diversity was possibly underestimated. The reported proportion of spike-specific TCRs targeting unmutated variant regions was nearly half. Seropositive at baseline were only a handful of AZD1222 recipients.

Germline assignment: CDR1 SNHLY and CDR2 FYNNEI. V dropped 8 bases and J dropped 2 bases, with 14 bases sitting between them. This CDR3 spans 14 amino acids. Assay used: immunoSEQ multiplex PCR; TCRdb lists only in-frame clones, some missing. The sample holds roughly 180,000 clones, around 90% seen once. The sample consisted of peripheral blood, taken on day 0 of AZD1222 vaccination. The rearrangement links TRBV2 to TRBJ2-3, with unresolved D. This receptor was obtained from an adult in good health. In nucleotides, the CDR3 is TGTGCCAGCCGTCCGCAAAGCCTCACAGATACGCAGTATTTT. Residues: CASRPQSLTDTQYF.